This T cell receptor beta chain originates from a study of CD8+CD57+ T cells in acquired aplastic anemia. Across the study: When averaged, DNA from sorted CD4+ and CD8+ cells came to approximately 3.2 ug. An average of approximately 11 million reads for CD4+ cells was obtained from healthy donors.

Genomic DNA provided the template from which TCR beta VDJ and CDR3 profiles were obtained. TCRdb reprocessed the reads via MiXCR and lists one record per CDR3 protein. The sample lists about 150,000 distinct CDR3 sequences; around two fifths were seen once. As concerns this clonotype: Its specificity is not known.

General study points: Controls and patients did not differ significantly in CD8+ Simpson's diversity.

The origin of this receptor is a human donor in good health, serving as a control. The sequenced sample was sorted CD4+, CD8+, or CD8+CD57+ T cells (not recorded which) from PBMCs.

DNA of the CDR3: TGCAGCGTTGGCGCAGGGGGCGTCAATCAGTACTTC. This sequence encodes CSVGAGGVNQYF. This sequence joins TRBV29-1 and TRBJ2-7; 8 nucleotides align to TRBD1. The V gene end was trimmed by 4 bases and the J gene end by 10 bases; junction bases not matched to a gene: 9. The germline V gene has CDR1 SQVTM and CDR2 ANQGSEA. CDR3 size: 12 residues.